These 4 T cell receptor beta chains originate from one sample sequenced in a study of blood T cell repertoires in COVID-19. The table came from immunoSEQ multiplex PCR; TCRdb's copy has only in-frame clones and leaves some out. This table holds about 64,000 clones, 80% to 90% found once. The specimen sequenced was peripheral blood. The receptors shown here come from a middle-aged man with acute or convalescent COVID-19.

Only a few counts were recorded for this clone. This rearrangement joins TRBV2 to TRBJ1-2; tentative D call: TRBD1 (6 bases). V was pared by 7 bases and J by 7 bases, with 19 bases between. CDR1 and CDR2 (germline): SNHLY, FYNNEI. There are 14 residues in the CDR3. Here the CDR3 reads CASIKAGGAGGYTF. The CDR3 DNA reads TGTGCCAGCATCAAGGCGGGGGGCGCGGGTGGCTACACCTTC.

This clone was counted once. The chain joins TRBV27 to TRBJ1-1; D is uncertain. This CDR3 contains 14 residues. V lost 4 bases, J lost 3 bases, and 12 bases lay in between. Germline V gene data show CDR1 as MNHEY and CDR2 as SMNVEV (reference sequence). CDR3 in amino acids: CASSSPSGYTEAFF. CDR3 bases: TGTGCCAGCAGTTCCCCCTCGGGGTACACTGAAGCTTTCTTT.

The CDR3 loop is CASSFPILWGQNYGYTF. The CDR3 coding sequence is TGTGCCAGCAGCTTCCCAATTTTATGGGGACAGAACTATGGCTACACCTTC. V and J are TRBV21-1 and TRBJ1-2; the table names TRBD1, a call not compared with the DNA. TRBV21-1 is a recognized pseudogene. The CDR3 has 17 amino acids.

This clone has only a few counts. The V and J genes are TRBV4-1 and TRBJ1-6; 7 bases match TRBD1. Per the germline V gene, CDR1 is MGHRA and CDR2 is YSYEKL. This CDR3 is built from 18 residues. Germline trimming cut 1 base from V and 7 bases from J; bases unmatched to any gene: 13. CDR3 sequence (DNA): TGCGCCAGCAGCCAAGTCCTGGTCACCGGGACAGCGAATTCACCCCTCCACTTT. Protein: CASSQVLVTGTANSPLHF.